Each of the 11 T cell receptor beta chains below was sequenced from the same sample in a study of cytomegalovirus exposure and HLA in healthy donors. The PCR contained 60 Vbeta and 13 Jbeta primers. The data were produced by immunoSEQ multiplex PCR, yet TCRdb's version contains in-frame clones alone and is incomplete. The sample has around 100,000 clones, around 77% seen once. Sequencing input: PBMCs. These receptors were collected from a man between 50 and 59 years old in good health and CMV-seropositive.

This chain uses TRBV7-9 with TRBJ2-1, with a possible D match to TRBD1 (6 bases). CDR3 size: 14 residues. The germline V and J ends were trimmed by 0 bases and 8 bases, with 11 bases remaining between them. Germline V gives CDR1 SEHNR, CDR2 FQNEAQ (reference sequence). The CDR3 reads CASSLARGFDEQFF. The CDR3 DNA reads TGTGCCAGCAGCTTAGCCAGGGGTTTCGATGAGCAGTTCTTC.

V gene TRBV28 combines with J gene TRBJ1-3; the match to TRBD1 covers 8 bases. The CDR3 is 14 residues long. CDR1 MDHEN and CDR2 SYDVKM come from the germline V gene. With 6 bases clipped from V and 3 bases from J, the junction kept 4 bases outside the gene matches. The CDR3 spells CASSIQGGGNTIYF. CDR3 bases: TGTGCCAGCAGCATACAGGGGGGTGGAAACACCATATATTTT.

The chain couples TRBV19 to TRBJ2-1, with D possibly TRBD2 on 6 matching bases. The CDR3 has 14 residues. Germline CDR1 is LNHDA and CDR2 is SQIVND (reference sequence). Trimming left V 3 bases short and J 4 bases short, with 10 bases between. The CDR3 region is CASSIIAAYNEQFF. Written as DNA, the CDR3 is TGTGCCAGTAGTATCATAGCGGCTTACAATGAGCAGTTCTTC.

This chain links TRBV9 with TRBJ1-2; 7 nucleotides agree with TRBD1. The CDR3 extends over 13 amino acids. The J segment lost 5 bases and the V segment lost 0 bases, leaving 1 base of the junction unmatched. The germline V gene has CDR1 SGDLS and CDR2 YYNGEE. Here the CDR3 DNA reads TGTGCCAGCAGCGTAGGGGGACAGTATGGCTACACCTTC. Amino acids: CASSVGGQYGYTF.

This clone was counted once. This chain links TRBV2 with TRBJ1-3; the D is unclear. The CDR3 contains 15 residues. The germline CDR1 and CDR2 sequences are SNHLY and FYNNEI. The V end lost 1 base, the J end lost 0 bases, and 7 bases lay between the germline ends. CDR3: CASSEDQASGNTIYF. The CDR3 nucleotides read TGTGCCAGCAGTGAAGATCAGGCCTCTGGAAACACCATATATTTT. The variable domain in full, completed from reference TRBV2 and TRBJ1-3, reads EPEVTQTPSHQVTQMGQEVILRCVPISNHLYFYWYRQILGQKVEFLVSFYNNEISEKSEIFDDQFSVERPDGSNFTLKIRSTKLEDSAMYFCASSEDQASGNTIYFGEGSWLTVV.

The table lists this clone with a few counts. V usage is TRBV6-1 and J usage is TRBJ1-6; TRBD1 matches at 8 bases. This CDR3 has 14 residues. From germline, CDR1 is MNHNS and CDR2 SASEGT. The V segment lost 3 bases and the J segment 7 bases; nucleotides outside the gene matches: 2. CDR3 in amino acids: CASSDRQGNSPLHF. The CDR3 DNA reads as TGTGCCAGCAGTGATAGACAGGGGAATTCACCCCTCCACTTT.

This clone was counted only a few times. J is TRBJ1-1 and V is TRBV20-1; D uncertain. Trimming left V 1 base short and J 6 bases short, with 6 bases between. Germline CDR1 DFQATT, CDR2 SNEGSKA (reference sequence). CDR3 size: 11 residues. CDR3 in amino acids: CSARGLAEAFF. CDR3 bases: TGCAGTGCTAGAGGATTAGCTGAAGCTTTCTTT.

This clone turned up a few times. The chain has TRBV11-2 and TRBJ1-1, with D unclear. Germline loops: CDR1 SGHAT, CDR2 FQNNGV. The CDR3 is 11 amino acids. Trimming stripped 3 bases from V and 8 bases from J, with 7 bases between. CDR3 coding DNA: TGTGCCAGCAGCTTCCGGGAAGAAGCTTTCTTT. Protein: CASSFREEAFF.

The chain carries TRBV27 and TRBJ1-5; TRBD1 might be the D (5 bases). The V gene lost 6 bases and the J gene lost 1 base, with 13 bases spanning the gap. CDR1 is MNHEY, CDR2 SMNVEV, per germline (reference sequence). The CDR3 loop spans 15 amino acids. Written as DNA, the CDR3 is TGTGCCAGCAGCGTAAATAGACAGAGCAATCAGCCCCAGCATTTT. It specifies CASSVNRQSNQPQHF.

This clone was seen only a few times. The chain combines TRBV27 with TRBJ2-3, with D possibly being TRBD2 (7 bases). Germline V lookup: CDR1 MNHEY, CDR2 SMNVEV (reference sequence). Trimming removed 3 bases at V and 6 bases at J, with 13 bases between. The CDR3 extends over 14 amino acids. The CDR3 DNA follows: TGTGCCAGCAGTTTCCTTCGGGGGGCGGATACGCAGTATTTT. Translating it yields CASSFLRGADTQYF.

This clone was recorded a few times. This chain uses TRBV6-4 with TRBJ1-2, with D uncertain. V was shortened by 3 bases and J by 4 bases, with 18 bases between the two germline ends. Germline CDR1 is MRHNA and CDR2 is SNTAGT. CDR3 length equals 16 residues. DNA for the CDR3: TGTGCCAGCAGTGAGGGAGACGGAACGGGATCCTATGGCTACACCTTC. This codes for CASSEGDGTGSYGYTF.